The 10 T cell receptor beta chains below were found in one sample sequenced in a study of blood T cell repertoires in COVID-19. Assay used: immunoSEQ multiplex PCR; TCRdb lists only in-frame clones, some missing. Of 150,000 or so clones in the sample, about four fifths were seen once. The sample taken for sequencing was peripheral blood. The receptors originated from a man aged 18 to 29 with active or convalescent COVID-19.

V gene TRBV6-5 combines with J gene TRBJ1-5, with TRBD1 identical over 8 bases. The trim removed 5 bases at V and 5 bases at J, leaving 8 bases unmatched. The CDR3 runs to 15 residues. In germline, CDR1 is MNHEY, CDR2 SVGAGI. CDR3 sequence: CASSTLLDRDQPQHF. The CDR3 nucleotides are TGTGCCAGCAGTACTCTTTTGGACAGGGATCAGCCCCAGCATTTT.

The rearrangement links TRBV2 to TRBJ2-3; 7 positions agree with TRBD2. CDR3 length: 15 amino acids. From germline, CDR1 is SNHLY and CDR2 FYNNEI. The V segment lost 1 base and the J segment 0 bases; nucleotides outside the gene matches: 1. The CDR3 DNA is TGTGCCAGCAGTGAAGAGACTAGCAGCACAGATACGCAGTATTTT. Translation: CASSEETSSTDTQYF.

In this sample, this clone turned up a few times. The J gene is TRBJ2-1, the V gene TRBV18; 10 nucleotides line up with TRBD2. Unmatched junction bases numbered 16, after V lost 6 bases and J lost 8 bases. The CDR3 is made up of 17 amino acids. Germline V CDR1 and CDR2: KGHSH, LQKENI. The CDR3 nucleotides read TGTGCCAGCTCTCGGGGGACGAGCGGGAGGGCCAGCGATGAGCAGTTCTTC. Encoded protein: CASSRGTSGRASDEQFF.

The chain uses TRBV5-6 and TRBJ1-6; no reliable D call. The germline V gene encodes CDR1 SGHDT and CDR2 YYEEEE. The length of the CDR3 is 12 residues. V was clipped by 4 bases and J by 7 bases, with 6 bases between them. This CDR3 is CASSLFNSPLHF. CDR3 coding DNA: TGTGCCAGCAGCCTGTTCAATTCACCCCTCCACTTT.

The chain joins TRBV2 to TRBJ1-5; D not resolved. This CDR3 is 12 amino acids long. With 6 bases removed from V and 0 bases from J, the gap between germline ends came to 3 bases. Germline CDR1 and CDR2: SNHLY and FYNNEI. In DNA form, the CDR3 reads TGTGCCAGCAGGTATAGCAATCAGCCCCAGCATTTT. Its translation is CASRYSNQPQHF.

Written as DNA, the CDR3 is TGTGCCAGCAGTTTATACAGGGGGCGCGAGCAGTACTTC. It encodes CASSLYRGREQYF. This sequence joins TRBV28 and TRBJ2-7; 9 nucleotides line up with TRBD1. The CDR3 is made up of 13 amino acids. Germline trimming cut 1 base from V and 6 bases from J; bases unmatched to any gene: 1. Germline V gene sequence: CDR1 MDHEN, CDR2 SYDVKM.

The rearrangement uses TRBV10-1 and TRBJ1-1; TRBD1 matches at 7 bases. CDR3 length: 16 amino acids. Per the germline V gene, CDR1 is WNHNN and CDR2 is SYGVQD (reference sequence). Trimming took 2 bases from V and 4 from J; bases not matched to a gene: 10. The CDR3 DNA is TGCGCCAGCAGTGAGCCCGGACAGGCCGGCGGCACTGAAGCTTTCTTT. Residues: CASSEPGQAGGTEAFF.

This clone was detected only once. V usage is TRBV11-3 and J usage is TRBJ2-1; no clear D gene. Trimming took 0 bases from V and 3 from J, leaving 15 bases between them. Germline assignment: CDR1 SGHNT and CDR2 YENEEA. CDR3 length: 17 amino acids. The CDR3 coding sequence is TGTGCCAGCAGCTTAGAAGTCCCCCAGGTCGGCTACAATGAGCAGTTCTTC. Translated: CASSLEVPQVGYNEQFF.

This rearrangement joins TRBV2 to TRBJ1-6; D possibly corresponds to TRBD1 (5 bases). The CDR3 extends over 14 amino acids. Trimming took 6 bases from V and 7 from J, leaving 13 bases between them. Germline values: CDR1 SNHLY, CDR2 FYNNEI. The CDR3 is CASRAGLLNSPLHF. Written as DNA, the CDR3 is TGTGCCAGCAGGGCAGGGTTACTGAATTCACCCCTCCACTTT.

The V and J genes are TRBV28 and TRBJ1-1; D possibly corresponds to TRBD1 (5 bases). The germline V gene has CDR1 MDHEN and CDR2 SYDVKM. V dropped 2 bases and J dropped 3 bases, with 16 bases sitting between them. This CDR3 comprises 16 residues. The CDR3 loop reads CASSLGAGPFDTEAFF. The CDR3 DNA reads TGTGCCAGCAGTTTAGGGGCAGGGCCTTTTGACACTGAAGCTTTCTTT.